The present entry profiles one T cell receptor (beta chain) with its context. The source of the sample is a study of PD-1 blockade in classical Hodgkin lymphoma. Documented time point: cycle 4 day 1 (C4D1), after more than five weeks of nivolumab. No patient escaped relapse after autologous stem cell transplantation, and brentuximab vedotin exposure varied. Sequencing used immunoSEQ multiplex PCR; TCRdb keeps in-frame clones, though not all of them. Among more than 40,000 clones, approximately 71% were seen once, and the ten largest hold 2.6%. This CDR3 has 14 residues. Trimming removed 3 bases from V and 6 bases from J, with 12 bases in between. Germline V gives CDR1 SGDLS, CDR2 YYNGEE.

The starting material was peripheral blood mononuclear cells (PBMCs), obtained before the fourth cycle of nivolumab. The rearrangement links TRBV9 to TRBJ1-4; D is unresolved. This receptor was taken from a human donor with classical Hodgkin lymphoma. CDR3 amino acids: CASSGKELDEKLFF. The CDR3 nucleotides read TGTGCCAGCAGCGGGAAGGAGTTGGATGAAAAACTGTTTTTT.